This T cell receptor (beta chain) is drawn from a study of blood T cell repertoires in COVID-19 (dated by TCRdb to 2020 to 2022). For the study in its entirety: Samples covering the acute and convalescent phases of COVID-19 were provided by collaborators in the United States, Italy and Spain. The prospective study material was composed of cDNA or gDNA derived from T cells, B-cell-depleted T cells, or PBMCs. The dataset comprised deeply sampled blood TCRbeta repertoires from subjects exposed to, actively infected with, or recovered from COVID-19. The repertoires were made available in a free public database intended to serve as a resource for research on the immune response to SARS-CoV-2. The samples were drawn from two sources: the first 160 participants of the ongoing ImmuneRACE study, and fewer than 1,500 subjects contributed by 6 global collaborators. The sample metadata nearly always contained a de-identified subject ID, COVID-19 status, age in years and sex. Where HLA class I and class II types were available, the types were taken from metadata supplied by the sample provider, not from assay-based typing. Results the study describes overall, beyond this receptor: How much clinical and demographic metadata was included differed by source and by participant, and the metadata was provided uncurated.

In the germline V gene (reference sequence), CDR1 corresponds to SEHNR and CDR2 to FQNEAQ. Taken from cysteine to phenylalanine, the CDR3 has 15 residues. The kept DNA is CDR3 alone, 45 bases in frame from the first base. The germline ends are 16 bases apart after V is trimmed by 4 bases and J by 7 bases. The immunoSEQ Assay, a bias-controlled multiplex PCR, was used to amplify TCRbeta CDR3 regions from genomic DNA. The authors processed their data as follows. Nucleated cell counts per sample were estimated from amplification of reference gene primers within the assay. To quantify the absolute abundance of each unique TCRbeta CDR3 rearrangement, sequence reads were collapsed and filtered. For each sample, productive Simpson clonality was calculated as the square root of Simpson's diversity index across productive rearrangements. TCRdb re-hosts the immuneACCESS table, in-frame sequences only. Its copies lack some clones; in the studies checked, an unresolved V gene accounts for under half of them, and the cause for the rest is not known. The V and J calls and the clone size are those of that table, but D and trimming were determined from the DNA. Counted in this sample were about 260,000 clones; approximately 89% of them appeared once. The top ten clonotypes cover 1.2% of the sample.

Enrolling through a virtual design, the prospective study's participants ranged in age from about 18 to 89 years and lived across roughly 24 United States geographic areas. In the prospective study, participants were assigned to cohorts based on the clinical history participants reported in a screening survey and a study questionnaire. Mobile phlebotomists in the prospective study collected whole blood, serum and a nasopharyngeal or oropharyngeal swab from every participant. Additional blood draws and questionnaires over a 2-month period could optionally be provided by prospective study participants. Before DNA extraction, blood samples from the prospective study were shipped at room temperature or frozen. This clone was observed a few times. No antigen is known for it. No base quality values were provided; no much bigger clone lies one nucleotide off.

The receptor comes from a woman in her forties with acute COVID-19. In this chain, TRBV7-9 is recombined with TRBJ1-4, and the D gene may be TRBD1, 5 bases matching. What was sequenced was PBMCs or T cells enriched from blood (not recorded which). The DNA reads TGTGCCAGCAGCTCCTCTTCAGGGATCTTTGAAAAACTGTTTTTT. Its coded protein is CASSSSSGIFEKLFF.